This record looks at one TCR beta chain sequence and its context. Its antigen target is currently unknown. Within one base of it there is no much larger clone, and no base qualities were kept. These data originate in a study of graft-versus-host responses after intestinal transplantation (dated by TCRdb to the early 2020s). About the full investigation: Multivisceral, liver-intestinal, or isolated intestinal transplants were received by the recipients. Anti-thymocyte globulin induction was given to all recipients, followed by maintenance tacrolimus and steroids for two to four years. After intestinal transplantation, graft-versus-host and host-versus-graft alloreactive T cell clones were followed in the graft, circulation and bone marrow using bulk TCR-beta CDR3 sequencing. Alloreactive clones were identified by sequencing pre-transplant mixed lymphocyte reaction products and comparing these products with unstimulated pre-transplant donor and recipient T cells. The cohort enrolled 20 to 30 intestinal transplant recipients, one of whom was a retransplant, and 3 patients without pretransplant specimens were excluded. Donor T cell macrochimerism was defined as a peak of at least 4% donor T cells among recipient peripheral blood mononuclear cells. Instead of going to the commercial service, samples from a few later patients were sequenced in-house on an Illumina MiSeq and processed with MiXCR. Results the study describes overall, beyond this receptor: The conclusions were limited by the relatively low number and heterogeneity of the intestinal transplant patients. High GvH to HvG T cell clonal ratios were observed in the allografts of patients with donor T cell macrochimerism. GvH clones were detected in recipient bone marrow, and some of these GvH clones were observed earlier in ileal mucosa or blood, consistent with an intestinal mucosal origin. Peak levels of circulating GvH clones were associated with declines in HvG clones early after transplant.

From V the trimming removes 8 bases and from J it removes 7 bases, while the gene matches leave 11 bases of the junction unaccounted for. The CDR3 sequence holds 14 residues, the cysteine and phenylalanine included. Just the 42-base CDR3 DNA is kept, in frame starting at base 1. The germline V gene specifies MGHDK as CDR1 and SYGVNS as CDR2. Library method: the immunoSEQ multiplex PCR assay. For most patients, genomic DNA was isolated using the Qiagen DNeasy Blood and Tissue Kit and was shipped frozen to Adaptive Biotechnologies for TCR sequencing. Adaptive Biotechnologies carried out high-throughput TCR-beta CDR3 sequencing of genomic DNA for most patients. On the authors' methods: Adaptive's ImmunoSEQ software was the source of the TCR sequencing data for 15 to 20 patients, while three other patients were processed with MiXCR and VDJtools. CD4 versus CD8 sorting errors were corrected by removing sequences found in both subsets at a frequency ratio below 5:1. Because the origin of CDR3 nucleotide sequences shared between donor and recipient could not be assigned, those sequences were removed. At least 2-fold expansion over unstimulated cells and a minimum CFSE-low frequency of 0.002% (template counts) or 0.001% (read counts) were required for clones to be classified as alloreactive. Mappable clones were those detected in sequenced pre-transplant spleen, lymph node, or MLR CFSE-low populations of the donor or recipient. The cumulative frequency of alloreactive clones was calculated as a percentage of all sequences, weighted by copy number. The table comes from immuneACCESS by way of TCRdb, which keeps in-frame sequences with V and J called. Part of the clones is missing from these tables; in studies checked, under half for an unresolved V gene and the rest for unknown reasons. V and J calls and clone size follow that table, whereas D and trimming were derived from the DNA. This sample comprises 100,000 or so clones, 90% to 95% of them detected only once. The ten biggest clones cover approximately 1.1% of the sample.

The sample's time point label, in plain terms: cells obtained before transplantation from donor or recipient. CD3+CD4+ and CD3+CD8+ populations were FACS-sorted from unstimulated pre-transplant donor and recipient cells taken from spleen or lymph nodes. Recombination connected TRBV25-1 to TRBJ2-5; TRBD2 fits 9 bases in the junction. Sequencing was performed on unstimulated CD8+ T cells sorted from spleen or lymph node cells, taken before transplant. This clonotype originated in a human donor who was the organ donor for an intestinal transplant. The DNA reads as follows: TGTGCCAGCTGTCTTAGCGGGGGCGAGGGGACCCAGTACTTC. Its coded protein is CASCLSGGEGTQYF.